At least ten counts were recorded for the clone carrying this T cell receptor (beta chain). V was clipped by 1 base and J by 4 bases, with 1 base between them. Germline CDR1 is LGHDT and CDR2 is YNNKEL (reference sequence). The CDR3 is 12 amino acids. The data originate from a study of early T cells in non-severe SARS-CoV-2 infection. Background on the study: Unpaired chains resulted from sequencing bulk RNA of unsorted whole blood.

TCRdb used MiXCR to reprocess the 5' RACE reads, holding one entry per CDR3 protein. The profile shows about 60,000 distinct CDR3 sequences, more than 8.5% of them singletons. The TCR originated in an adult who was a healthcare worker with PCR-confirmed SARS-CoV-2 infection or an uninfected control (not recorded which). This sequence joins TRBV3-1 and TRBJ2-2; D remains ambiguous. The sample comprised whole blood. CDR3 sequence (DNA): TGTGCCAGCAGCCAAGGCACCGGGGAGCTGTTTTTT. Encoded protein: CASSQGTGELFF.